This record looks at one T cell receptor (beta chain) sequence and its context. Its cognate antigen is unknown. Germline V gives CDR1 SNHLY, CDR2 FYNNEI. The CDR3 length is 18 residues. V was clipped by 2 bases and J by 1 base, with 15 bases between them. This sample was taken from a study of T cell responses to AZD1222 COVID-19 vaccine. For the study at large: Some second doses came at about 4 weeks and others at about 12 weeks; these were pooled.

Method: immunoSEQ multiplex PCR; TCRdb's copy keeps in-frame clones and lacks some. The top ten clones hold under 11% of a sample with about 120,000 clones, approximately 89% of them seen once. Broader study findings: In a largely white British group with more females than males, clonal diversity was possibly underestimated.

The sequenced sample was peripheral blood, obtained on day 0 of AZD1222 vaccination. The chain links TRBV2 to TRBJ1-6, with D perhaps matching TRBD1 (5 bases). The clonotype originates from an adult in good health. The CDR3 DNA follows: TGTGCCAGCAGTGAATCTCCCCCTACAGGATCCTATAATTCACCCCTCCACTTT. Protein: CASSESPPTGSYNSPLHF. Based on the CDR3 plus reference TRBV2 and TRBJ1-6, the full variable domain is EPEVTQTPSHQVTQMGQEVILRCVPISNHLYFYWYRQILGQKVEFLVSFYNNEISEKSEIFDDQFSVERPDGSNFTLKIRSTKLEDSAMYFCASSESPPTGSYNSPLHFGNGTRLTVT.